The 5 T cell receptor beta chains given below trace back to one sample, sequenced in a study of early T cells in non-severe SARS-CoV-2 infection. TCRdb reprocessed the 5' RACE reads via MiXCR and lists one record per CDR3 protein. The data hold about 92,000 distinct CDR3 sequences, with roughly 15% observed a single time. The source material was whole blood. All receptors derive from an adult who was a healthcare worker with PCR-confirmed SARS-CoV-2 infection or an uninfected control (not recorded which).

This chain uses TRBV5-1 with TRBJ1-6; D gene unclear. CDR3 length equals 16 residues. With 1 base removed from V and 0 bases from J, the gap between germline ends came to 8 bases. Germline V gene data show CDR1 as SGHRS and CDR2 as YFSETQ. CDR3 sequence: CASSLTGNSYNSPLHF. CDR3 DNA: TGCGCCAGCAGCTTGACGGGCAACTCCTATAATTCACCCCTCCACTTT.

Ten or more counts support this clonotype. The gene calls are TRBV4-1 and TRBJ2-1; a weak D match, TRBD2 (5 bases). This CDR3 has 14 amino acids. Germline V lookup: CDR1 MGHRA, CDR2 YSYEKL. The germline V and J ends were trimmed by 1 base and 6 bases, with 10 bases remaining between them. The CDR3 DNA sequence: TGCGCCAGCAGCCAAGCCCTAGCTAGCAATGAGCAGTTCTTC. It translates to CASSQALASNEQFF.

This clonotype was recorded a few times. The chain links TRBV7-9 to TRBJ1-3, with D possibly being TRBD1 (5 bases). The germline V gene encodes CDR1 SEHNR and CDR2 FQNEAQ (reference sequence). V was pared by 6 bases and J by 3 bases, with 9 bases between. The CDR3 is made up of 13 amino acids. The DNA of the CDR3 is TGTGCCAGCAGTTCAGGGAGTGGAAACACCATATATTTT. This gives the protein CASSSGSGNTIYF.

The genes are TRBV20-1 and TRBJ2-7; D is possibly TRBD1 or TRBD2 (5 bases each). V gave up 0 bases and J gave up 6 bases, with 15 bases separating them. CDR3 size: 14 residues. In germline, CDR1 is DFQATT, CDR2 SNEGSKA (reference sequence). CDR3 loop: CSARDLRDAGEQYF. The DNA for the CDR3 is TGCAGTGCTAGAGACCTCCGGGACGCCGGCGAGCAGTACTTC.

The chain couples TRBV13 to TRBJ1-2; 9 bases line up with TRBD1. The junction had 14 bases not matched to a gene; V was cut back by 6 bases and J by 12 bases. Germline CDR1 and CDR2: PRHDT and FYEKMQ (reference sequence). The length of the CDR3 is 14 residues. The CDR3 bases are TGTGCCAGCAGTCCACCCGGGACAGGGTACGGCCACACCTTC. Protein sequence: CASSPPGTGYGHTF.